What follows are 26 T cell receptor beta chains derived from one specimen sequenced in a study of beta chain features in type 1 diabetes. Expressed TCRB transcripts got sequenced, as all isolated RNA was reverse transcribed. Clones were sequenced by immunoSEQ multiplex PCR, and TCRdb holds only the in-frame ones, with some missing. The repertoire holds about 370,000 clones, with over 12% as singletons. Sequenced material: naive CD4+ T cells from blood. The receptors originated from a woman aged 18-35 years in good health.

This clone was found a few times. J is TRBJ2-7 and V is TRBV5-1, with TRBD1 matching 7 bases. The CDR3 is 16 amino acids. With 0 bases clipped from V and 2 bases from J, the junction kept 8 bases outside the gene matches. In germline, CDR1 is SGHRS, CDR2 YFSETQ. CDR3 sequence reads: CASSLVPLTGTYEQYF. CDR3 bases: TGCGCCAGCAGCTTGGTACCCTTGACAGGGACCTACGAGCAGTACTTC.

V and J are TRBV30 and TRBJ1-5; tentatively, D is TRBD1 (6 bases). Germline CDR1 reads GTSNPN; CDR2 reads SVGIG (reference sequence). V was trimmed by 0 bases and J by 3 bases, leaving 12 bases between them. The CDR3 totals 15 residues. CDR3 sequence (DNA): TGTGCCTGGAGTGTGGACAGAGTACACAATCAGCCCCAGCATTTT. This encodes CAWSVDRVHNQPQHF.

This clone appeared once. The rearrangement uses TRBV28 and TRBJ1-2, with a possible D match to TRBD1 (6 bases). V dropped 11 bases and J dropped 1 base, with 11 bases sitting between them. The germline gives CDR1 MDHEN, CDR2 SYDVKM. The CDR3 has 12 residues. The CDR3 loop is CAAGGINYGYTF. The CDR3 DNA reads as TGTGCCGCGGGGGGCATTAACTATGGCTACACCTTC.

For the CDR3, the DNA is TGTGCCAGCAGCTTAGAGGGACAGGGGGCTCGACAGCCCCAGCATTTT. It is translated as CASSLEGQGARQPQHF. The rearrangement links TRBV7-2 to TRBJ1-5, with 12 bases identical to TRBD1. The V gene's germline CDR1 is SGHTA and CDR2 FQGNSA. The junction had 5 bases not matched to a gene; V was cut back by 1 base and J by 7 bases. The CDR3 is made up of 16 amino acids.

This CDR3 reads CASSVGPSGSHEQFF. DNA of the CDR3: TGTGCCAGCAGCGTAGGTCCTAGCGGGAGCCATGAGCAGTTCTTC. The J gene is TRBJ2-1, the V gene TRBV9; TRBD2 agrees at 10 bases. V lost 0 bases, J lost 8 bases, and 5 bases stayed unmatched. CDR3 length: 15 residues. Germline-derived CDR1 and CDR2 are SGDLS and YYNGEE.

This clone has more than one count but fewer than ten. The chain uses TRBV29-1 and TRBJ1-4; 7 bases fit TRBD1. Trimming removed 7 bases from V and 3 bases from J; junction bases left unmatched: 5. Germline CDR1 is SQVTM and CDR2 is ANQGSEA. The CDR3 contains 13 residues. CDR3 in DNA: TGCAGCGGACGACAGGGACCTAATGAAAAACTGTTTTTT. Translating it yields CSGRQGPNEKLFF.

This clone occurred a few times. The chain employs TRBV7-9 and TRBJ2-7; no definite D call. Germline V gene sequence: CDR1 SEHNR, CDR2 FQNEAQ (reference sequence). CDR3 length: 14 residues. V was shortened by 2 bases and J by 2 bases, with 10 bases between the two germline ends. CDR3 nucleotide sequence: TGTGCCAGCAGCTTAATGGCTGGAGCCTACGAGCAGTACTTC. It translates to CASSLMAGAYEQYF.

In its sample, this clone was seen a few times. This sequence joins TRBV9 and TRBJ2-3, with 7 positions matching TRBD2. This CDR3 contains 15 residues. V lost 0 bases to trimming and J lost 3 bases; unmatched junction nucleotides: 4. Germline V CDR1 and CDR2: SGDLS, YYNGEE. The CDR3 is CASSVAGGWTDTQYF. The CDR3 DNA sequence: TGTGCCAGCAGCGTAGCGGGGGGTTGGACAGATACGCAGTATTTT.

This chain joins TRBV19 and TRBJ1-5; D remains ambiguous. This CDR3 is 14 amino acids long. The germline V gene encodes CDR1 LNHDA and CDR2 SQIVND (reference sequence). The germline V and J ends were trimmed by 1 base and 0 bases, with 4 bases remaining between them. The CDR3 DNA follows: TGTGCCAGTAGTATAGGTCGTAGCAATCAGCCCCAGCATTTT. It is translated as CASSIGRSNQPQHF.

This clone has more than one count but fewer than ten. The chain is built from TRBV28 and TRBJ2-5; no clear D. The V gene's germline CDR1 is MDHEN and CDR2 SYDVKM. This CDR3 spans 12 amino acids. Between the trimmed V and J ends, which lost 2 bases and 3 bases, there was a span of 4 bases. CDR3 residues: CASSLREETQYF. In DNA, the CDR3 is TGTGCCAGCAGTTTAAGAGAAGAGACCCAGTACTTC.

This clone was recorded a few times. V usage is TRBV5-1 and J usage is TRBJ2-2; 9 bases agree with TRBD2. There are 14 residues in the CDR3. The germline CDR1 and CDR2 sequences are SGHRS and YFSETQ. Germline trimming cut 7 bases from V and 5 bases from J; bases unmatched to any gene: 6. CDR3 loop: CASRLAGRTGELFF. In DNA, the CDR3 is TGCGCCAGCCGGCTAGCGGGACGAACCGGGGAGCTGTTTTTT.

The J gene is TRBJ1-4, the V gene TRBV4-2; D call uncertain. With 0 bases removed from V and 8 bases from J, the gap between germline ends came to 4 bases. The CDR3 consists of 12 residues. Germline CDR1 LGHNA, CDR2 YNFKEQ. The CDR3 DNA reads TGTGCCAGCAGCCAAGACGTCGAAAAACTGTTTTTT. Translating it yields CASSQDVEKLFF.

The chain uses TRBV30 and TRBJ2-4; TRBD1 matches 10 bases. From germline, CDR1 is GTSNPN and CDR2 SVGIG (reference sequence). The CDR3 runs to 18 residues. Trimming cost V 2 bases and J 6 bases; bases outside gene matches: 16. The CDR3 DNA is TGTGCCTGGAGTCTGGGCACGGGACAGGGGCTATTTGGAAACATTCAGTACTTC. Protein product: CAWSLGTGQGLFGNIQYF.

This sequence joins TRBV6-1 and TRBJ1-5; TRBD1 matches 7 bases. The V gene end was trimmed by 4 bases and the J gene end by 5 bases; junction bases not matched to a gene: 5. CDR1 MNHNS and CDR2 SASEGT come from the germline V gene. This CDR3 region has 14 residues. CDR3 protein: CASSGRDSHQPQHF. DNA for the CDR3: TGTGCCAGCAGTGGACGGGACAGTCATCAGCCCCAGCATTTT.

The J gene is TRBJ2-7, the V gene TRBV2, with D possibly TRBD2 on 6 matching bases. The germline CDR1 and CDR2 sequences are SNHLY and FYNNEI. The CDR3 has 13 residues. V lost 7 bases, J lost 3 bases, and 13 bases lay in between. The chain's CDR3 is CASTNLGGYEQYF. CDR3 DNA: TGTGCCAGCACTAATCTGGGGGGCTACGAGCAGTACTTC.

The V and J genes are TRBV6-5 and TRBJ2-3; D perhaps matches TRBD2 (6 bases). V lost 4 bases to trimming and J lost 1 base, with 12 bases between them. The CDR3 totals 15 residues. The germline gives CDR1 MNHEY, CDR2 SVGAGI. The CDR3 sequence is CASSLADPRTDTQYF. As DNA, the CDR3 is TGTGCCAGCAGTTTAGCGGACCCTCGCACAGATACGCAGTATTTT.

With respect to this clone: One end of the junction is discordant with germline, which a read error may explain. The genes are TRBV7-2 and TRBJ2-5, with no clear D. This CDR3 has 11 amino acids. Germline assignment: CDR1 SGHTA and CDR2 FQGNSA. The CDR3 is CASSFLEPQYF. CDR3 DNA sequence: TGTGCCAGCAGCTTCCTAGAGCCCCAGTACTTC.

This clone was recorded a few times. The gene calls are TRBV7-8 and TRBJ2-1; 8 positions agree with TRBD2. Germline values: CDR1 SGHVS, CDR2 FQNEAQ. This CDR3 has 20 amino acids. The J segment lost 0 bases and the V segment lost 6 bases, leaving 19 bases of the junction unmatched. CDR3 DNA: TGTGCCAGCAGACCCGACCTGACCCTGAGCGGGAGTCCCTCCTACAATGAGCAGTTCTTC. Its translation: CASRPDLTLSGSPSYNEQFF.

There are a few counts of this clone. This chain connects TRBV5-1 to TRBJ2-7; possibly TRBD1 for D (5 bases). There are 14 residues in the CDR3. Trimming cost V 4 bases and J 3 bases, with 14 bases left between them. Germline lookup yields CDR1 SGHRS and CDR2 YFSETQ. The CDR3 bases are TGCGCCAGCAGCCTCGGTGGGGCTCTCTACGAGCAGTACTTC. The encoded protein is CASSLGGALYEQYF.

The rearrangement links TRBV30 to TRBJ1-5, with D possibly being TRBD1 (5 bases). The CDR3 is 15 amino acids. The germline gives CDR1 GTSNPN, CDR2 SVGIG (reference sequence). V lost 1 base and J lost 4, with 14 bases in between. CDR3 in DNA: TGTGCCTGGAGTGCCTCATGGGGGGGGAATCAGCCCCAGCATTTT. This sequence encodes CAWSASWGGNQPQHF.

This clone showed up just a few times. The V gene is TRBV11-2, the J gene TRBJ1-2; D possibly corresponds to TRBD1 (6 bases). Germline CDR1 reads SGHAT; CDR2 reads FQNNGV. The length of the CDR3 is 15 residues. V gave up 3 bases and J gave up 7 bases, with 18 bases separating them. In DNA form, the CDR3 reads TGTGCCAGCAGCTTGGAAACAGGGCGTTTCGGTGGCTACACCTTC. It encodes CASSLETGRFGGYTF.

The genes are TRBV20-1 and TRBJ1-2; 8 nucleotides align to TRBD1. This CDR3 region has 11 residues. Germline values: CDR1 DFQATT, CDR2 SNEGSKA (reference sequence). Trimming took 6 bases from V and 8 from J; bases not matched to a gene: 5. CDR3 in DNA: TGCAGTGCGGGGCAGGGGGCAGGCTACACCTTC. It encodes CSAGQGAGYTF.

This clone turned up a few times. This chain joins TRBV2 and TRBJ2-7; 7 positions match TRBD1. CDR1 and CDR2 (germline): SNHLY, FYNNEI. The CDR3 spans 13 residues. The junction had 6 bases not matched to a gene; V was cut back by 5 bases and J by 5 bases. DNA for the CDR3: TGTGCCAGCAGTAAAGACAGGGCAAACGAGCAGTACTTC. Its translation is CASSKDRANEQYF.

This clone showed up just a few times. This chain joins TRBV10-3 and TRBJ2-7, with 8 nucleotides matching TRBD1. Germline-derived CDR1 and CDR2 are ENHRY and SYGVKD. V lost 6 bases and J lost 2; bases outside the gene matches: 3. This CDR3 has 13 residues. This CDR3 reads CAIRGTGAYEQYF. The CDR3 nucleotides are TGTGCCATCAGAGGGACAGGTGCCTACGAGCAGTACTTC.

This clone was observed a few times. The chain couples TRBV6-5 to TRBJ2-1; a weak D match, TRBD2 (6 bases). The V end was cut by 10 bases, the J end by 4 bases, with 14 bases between. The CDR3 has 13 residues. Per the germline V gene, CDR1 is MNHEY and CDR2 is SVGAGI. CDR3 region: CATHSGGYNEQFF. Written as DNA, the CDR3 is TGTGCCACTCATAGCGGAGGGTACAATGAGCAGTTCTTC.

The rearrangement links TRBV4-1 to TRBJ2-1, with 8 bases fitting TRBD2. V lost 0 bases, J lost 3 bases, and 7 bases stayed unmatched. The germline gives CDR1 MGHRA, CDR2 YSYEKL. CDR3 length: 17 amino acids. The CDR3 region is CASSQDPRTSYYNEQFF. The CDR3 bases are TGCGCCAGCAGCCAAGATCCTCGGACTAGCTACTACAATGAGCAGTTCTTC.